The following is a TCR beta chain sequence with its context. The entry originates in a study of CXCR3-negative and CXCR3-positive naive CD8 T cells. The length of the CDR3 is 15 residues. 5' RACE that incorporated UMI labels was used to prepare the TRB cDNA libraries. From its re-call of the 5' RACE reads, TCRdb lists each CDR3 protein once, without DNA. The sample has 90,000 to 95,000 distinct CDR3 sequences. The sequence derives from a human donor in good health. Some clones in this sample may be carry-over from other donors' samples. The chain has TRBV12-3 or TRBV12-4 and TRBJ2-1; without DNA, the TCRdb call of TRBD2 cannot be checked. Sample: naive CXCR3- CD8+ T cells from blood. Subset meaning: CD45RO-CCR7+CD27+CD95- naive CD8+ T cells lacking CXCR3 (TNR3-). The CDR3 sequence is CASSFWPGGSNEQFF.